This TCR beta chain stems from a study of CD8+CD57+ T cells in acquired aplastic anemia. The TCR beta profiling, which covered VDJ combination and CDR3 sequence, was carried out using genomic DNA as the template. Each CDR3 protein gets one entry after TCRdb re-called the reads with MiXCR. Here the sample spans roughly 190,000 distinct CDR3 sequences, just under 50% being singletons. All sequencing subjects had displayed CD8+CD57+ cell expansion on flow cytometry. The V end was cut by 0 bases, the J end by 1 base, with 10 bases between. The germline V gene encodes CDR1 SGDLS and CDR2 YYNGEE. The CDR3 sequence is 15 residues long.

Sequenced sample: sorted CD4+, CD8+, or CD8+CD57+ T cells (not recorded which) from PBMCs. The clonotype comes from a human donor with aplastic anemia. The rearrangement joins TRBV9 to TRBJ1-1, with a weak D call TRBD1 (6 bases). The CDR3 loop is CASSVGGTPNTEAFF. The CDR3 region has the DNA TGTGCCAGCAGCGTAGGGGGGACACCGAACACTGAAGCTTTCTTT.